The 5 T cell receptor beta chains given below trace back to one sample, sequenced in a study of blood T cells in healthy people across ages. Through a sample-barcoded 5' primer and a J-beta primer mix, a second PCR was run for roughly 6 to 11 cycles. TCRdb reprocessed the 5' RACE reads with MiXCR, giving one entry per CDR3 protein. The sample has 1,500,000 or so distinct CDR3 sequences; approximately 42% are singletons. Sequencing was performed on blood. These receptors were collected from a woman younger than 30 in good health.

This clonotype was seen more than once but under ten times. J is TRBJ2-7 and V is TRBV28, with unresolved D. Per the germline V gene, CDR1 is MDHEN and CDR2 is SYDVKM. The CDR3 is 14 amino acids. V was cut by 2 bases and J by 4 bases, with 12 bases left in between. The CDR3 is CASSLSLPAYEQYF. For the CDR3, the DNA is TGTGCCAGCAGTTTAAGCCTCCCCGCTTACGAGCAGTACTTC.

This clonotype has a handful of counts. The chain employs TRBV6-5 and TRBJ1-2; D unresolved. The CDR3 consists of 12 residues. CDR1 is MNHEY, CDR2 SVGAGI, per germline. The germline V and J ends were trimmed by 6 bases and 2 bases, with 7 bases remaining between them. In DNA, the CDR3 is TGTGCCAGCAGGGAACAGAACTATGGCTACACCTTC. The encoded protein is CASREQNYGYTF.

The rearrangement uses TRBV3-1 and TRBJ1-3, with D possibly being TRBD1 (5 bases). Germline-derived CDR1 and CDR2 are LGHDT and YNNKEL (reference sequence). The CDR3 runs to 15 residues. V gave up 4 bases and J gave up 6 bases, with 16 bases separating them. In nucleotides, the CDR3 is TGTGCCAGCAGCCCCTGGACATCGGAGTTAAACACCATATATTTT. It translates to CASSPWTSELNTIYF.

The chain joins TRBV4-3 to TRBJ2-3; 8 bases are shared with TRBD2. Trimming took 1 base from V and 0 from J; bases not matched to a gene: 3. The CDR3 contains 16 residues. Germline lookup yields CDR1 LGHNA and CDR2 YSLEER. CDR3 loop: CASSQASGLSTDTQYF. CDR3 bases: TGCGCCAGCAGCCAAGCTAGCGGGCTTAGCACAGATACGCAGTATTTT.

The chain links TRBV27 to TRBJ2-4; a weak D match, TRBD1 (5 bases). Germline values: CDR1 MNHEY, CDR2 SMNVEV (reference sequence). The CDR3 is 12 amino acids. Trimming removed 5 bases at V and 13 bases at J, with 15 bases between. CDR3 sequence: CASSNLGVEQYF. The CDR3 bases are TGTGCCAGCAGTAACCTAGGGGTTGAGCAGTACTTC.